These T cell receptor beta chains were read from a single sample in a study of T-cell reconstitution after alpha-beta-depleted transplantation in children. TCRdb passed the PCR reads through MiXCR, listing each CDR3 protein once. The table has 250,000 or so distinct CDR3 sequences, about 24% seen once. The source was PBMCs, mostly from graft donor cells, collected 360 days after TCRalphabeta/CD19-depleted stem cell transplant. These receptors all stem from a female patient younger than 10 who had a stem cell transplant for congenital amegakaryocytic thrombocytopenia, so the T cells may come from the graft donor. CDR3s include the opening cysteine and the closing phenylalanine or tryptophan. A D gene is named only where the DNA matches it firmly. Not all rows give a size; the values are once, few, many and, for expanded clones, a class.

J | size | D | V | CDR3 | DNA
TRBJ1-2 | - | TRBD1 | TRBV28 | CASRTGTGSYYGYTF | TGTGCCAGCAGAACCGGGACAGGAAGTTACTATGGCTACACCTTC
TRBJ2-3 | - | - | TRBV6-1 | CASRRTRQSTDTQYF | TGTGCCAGCAGGAGGACTCGTCAAAGCACAGATACGCAGTATTTT
TRBJ2-5 | - | - | TRBV13 | CASSLGPPGEYQETQYF | TGTGCCAGCAGCTTAGGTCCGCCGGGCGAGTACCAAGAGACCCAGTACTTC
TRBJ2-2 | few | TRBD1 | TRBV7-8 | CASSLGQGVNTGELFF | TGTGCCAGCAGCTTAGGGCAGGGGGTTAACACCGGGGAGCTGTTTTTT
TRBJ2-6 | - | - | TRBV5-1 | CASSLDEVTGWNLGRANVLTF | TGCGCCAGCAGCTTGGACGAAGTTACAGGGTGGAACCTCGGGAGGGCCAACGTCCTGACTTTC
TRBJ2-5 | - | - | TRBV6-5 | CASSYRGSQTQYF | TGTGCCAGCAGTTACCGAGGGAGCCAGACCCAGTACTTC
TRBJ2-1 | few | TRBD1 | TRBV5-1 | CASSEGQLSYNEQFF | TGCGCCAGCAGCGAGGGACAGTTAAGCTACAATGAGCAGTTCTTC
TRBJ1-2 | - | - | TRBV4-2 | CASSQDGYGYTF | TGTGCCAGCAGCCAAGACGGCTATGGCTACACCTTC
TRBJ2-6 | few | - | TRBV20-1 | CSAKQSSGANVLTF | TGCAGTGCTAAACAGAGCTCTGGGGCCAACGTCCTGACTTTC
TRBJ2-1 | - | - | TRBV6-1 | CASSVVRGPYNEQFF | TGTGCCAGCAGTGTAGTTAGGGGCCCCTACAATGAGCAGTTCTTC
TRBJ2-7 | - | - | TRBV12-3/TRBV12-4 | CASSLEGGRLYEQYF | TGTGCCAGCAGTTTGGAGGGAGGACGCTTATACGAGCAGTACTTC
TRBJ2-7 | few | TRBD2 | TRBV11-2 | CASSPQAGGLVEQYF | TGTGCCAGCAGCCCTCAAGCGGGAGGCCTTGTGGAGCAGTACTTC
TRBJ2-7 | - | - | TRBV4-2 | CASSQGGTGEQYF | TGTGCCAGCAGCCAAGGAGGGACGGGAGAGCAGTACTTC